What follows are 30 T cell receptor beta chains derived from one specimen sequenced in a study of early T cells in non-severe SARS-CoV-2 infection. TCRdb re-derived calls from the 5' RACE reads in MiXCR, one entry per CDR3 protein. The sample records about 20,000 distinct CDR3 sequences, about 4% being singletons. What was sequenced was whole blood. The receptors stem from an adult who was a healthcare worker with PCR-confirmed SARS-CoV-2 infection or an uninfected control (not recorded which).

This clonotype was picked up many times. The CDR3 spells CASSLTQSGPEEQFF. CDR3 nucleotide sequence: TGTGCCAGCAGTTTAACACAGTCCGGGCCGGAGGAGCAGTTCTTC. The gene calls are TRBV28 and TRBJ2-1; D uncertain. Germline V gene data show CDR1 as MDHEN and CDR2 as SYDVKM. This CDR3 has 15 amino acids. Trimming cost V 2 bases and J 10 bases, with 18 bases left between them.

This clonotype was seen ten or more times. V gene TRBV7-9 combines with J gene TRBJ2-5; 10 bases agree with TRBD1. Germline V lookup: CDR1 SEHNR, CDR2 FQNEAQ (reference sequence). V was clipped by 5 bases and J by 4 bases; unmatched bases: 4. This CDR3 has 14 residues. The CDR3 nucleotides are TGTGCCAGCAGCCAATGGGACAGGGGAGAGACCCAGTACTTC. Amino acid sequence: CASSQWDRGETQYF.

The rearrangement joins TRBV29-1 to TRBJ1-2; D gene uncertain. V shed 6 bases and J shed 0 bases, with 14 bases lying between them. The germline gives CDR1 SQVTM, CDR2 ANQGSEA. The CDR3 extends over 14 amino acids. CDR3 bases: TGCAGCGTAACGACACTCTCAGCTAACTATGGCTACACCTTC. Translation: CSVTTLSANYGYTF. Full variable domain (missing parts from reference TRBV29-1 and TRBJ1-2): SAVISQKPSRDICQRGTSLTIQCQVDSQVTMMFWYRQQPGQSLTLIATANQGSEATYESGFVIDKFPISRPNLTFSTLTVSNMSPEDSSIYLCSVTTLSANYGYTFGSGTRLTVV.

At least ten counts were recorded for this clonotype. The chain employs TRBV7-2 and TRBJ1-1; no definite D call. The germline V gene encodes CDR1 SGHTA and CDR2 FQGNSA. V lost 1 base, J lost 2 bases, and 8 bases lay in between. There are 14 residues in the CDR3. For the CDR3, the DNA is TGTGCCAGCAGCTTAGGGCACAGCAACACTGAAGCTTTCTTT. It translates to CASSLGHSNTEAFF.

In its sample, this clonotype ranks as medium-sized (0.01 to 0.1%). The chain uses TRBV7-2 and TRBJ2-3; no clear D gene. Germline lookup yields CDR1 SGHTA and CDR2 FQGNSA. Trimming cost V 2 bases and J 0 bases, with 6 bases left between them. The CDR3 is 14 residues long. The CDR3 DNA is TGTGCCAGCAGCTTAATACGGAGCACAGATACGCAGTATTTT. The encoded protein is CASSLIRSTDTQYF.

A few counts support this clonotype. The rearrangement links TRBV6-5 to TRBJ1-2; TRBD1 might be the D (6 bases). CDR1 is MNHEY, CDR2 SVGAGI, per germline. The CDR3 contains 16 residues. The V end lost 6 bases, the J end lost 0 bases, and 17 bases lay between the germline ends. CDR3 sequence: CASSTDRRRANYGYTF. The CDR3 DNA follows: TGTGCCAGCAGCACCGACAGGCGCAGAGCTAACTATGGCTACACCTTC.

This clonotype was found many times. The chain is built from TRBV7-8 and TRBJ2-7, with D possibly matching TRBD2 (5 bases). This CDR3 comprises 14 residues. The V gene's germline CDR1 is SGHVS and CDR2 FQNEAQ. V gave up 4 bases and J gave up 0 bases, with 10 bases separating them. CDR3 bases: TGTGCCAGCAGCTCCGGAGGCCTCTCCTACGAGCAGTACTTC. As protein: CASSSGGLSYEQYF.

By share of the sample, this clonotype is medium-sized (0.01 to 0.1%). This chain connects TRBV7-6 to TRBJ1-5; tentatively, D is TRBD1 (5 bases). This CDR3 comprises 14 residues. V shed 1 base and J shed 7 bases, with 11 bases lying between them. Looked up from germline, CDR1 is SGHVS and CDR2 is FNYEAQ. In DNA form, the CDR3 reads TGTGCCAGCAGCTTAGGAGCGGGGCGGCAGCCCCAGCATTTT. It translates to CASSLGAGRQPQHF.

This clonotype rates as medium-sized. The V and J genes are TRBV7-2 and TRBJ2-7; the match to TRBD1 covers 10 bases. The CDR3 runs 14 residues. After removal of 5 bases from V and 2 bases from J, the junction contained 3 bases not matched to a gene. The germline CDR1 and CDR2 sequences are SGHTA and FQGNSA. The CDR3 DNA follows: TGTGCCAGCAGCCCTGGACAGGGGGCCTACGAGCAGTACTTC. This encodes CASSPGQGAYEQYF. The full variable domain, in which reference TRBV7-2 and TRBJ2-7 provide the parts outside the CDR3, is GAGVSQSPSNKVTEKGKDVELRCDPISGHTALYWYRQSLGQGLEFLIYFQGNSAPDKSGLPSDRFSAERTGGSVSTLTIQRTQQEDSAVYLCASSPGQGAYEQYFGPGTRLTVT.

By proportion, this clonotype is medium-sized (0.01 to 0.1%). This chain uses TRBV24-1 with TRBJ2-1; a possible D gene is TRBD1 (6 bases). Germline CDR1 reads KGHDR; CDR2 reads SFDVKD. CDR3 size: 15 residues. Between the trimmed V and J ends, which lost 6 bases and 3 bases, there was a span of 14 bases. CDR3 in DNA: TGTGCCACCAGTCAGGGGCCCCGGTTCTACAATGAGCAGTTCTTC. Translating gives CATSQGPRFYNEQFF.

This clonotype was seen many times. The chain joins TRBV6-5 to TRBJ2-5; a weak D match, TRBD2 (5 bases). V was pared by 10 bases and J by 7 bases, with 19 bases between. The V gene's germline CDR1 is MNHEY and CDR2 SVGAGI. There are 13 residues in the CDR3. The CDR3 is CATVARHRGTQYF. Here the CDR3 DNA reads TGTGCCACCGTAGCTAGGCACCGGGGGACCCAGTACTTC.

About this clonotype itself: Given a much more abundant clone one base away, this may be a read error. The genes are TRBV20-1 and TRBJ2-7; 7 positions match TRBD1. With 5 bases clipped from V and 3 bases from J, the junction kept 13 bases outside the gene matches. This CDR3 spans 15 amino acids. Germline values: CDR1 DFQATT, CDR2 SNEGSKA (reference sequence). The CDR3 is CSASRGGSLLYEQYF. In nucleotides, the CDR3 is TGCAGTGCTTCCCGAGGGGGCTCCCTACTCTACGAGCAGTACTTC.

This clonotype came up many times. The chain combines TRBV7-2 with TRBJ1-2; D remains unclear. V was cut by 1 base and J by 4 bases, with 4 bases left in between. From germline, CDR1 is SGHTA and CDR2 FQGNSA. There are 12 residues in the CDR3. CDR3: CASSLVGYGYTF. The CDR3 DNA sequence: TGTGCCAGCAGCTTAGTGGGCTATGGCTACACCTTC. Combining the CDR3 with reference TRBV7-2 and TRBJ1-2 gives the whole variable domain GAGVSQSPSNKVTEKGKDVELRCDPISGHTALYWYRQSLGQGLEFLIYFQGNSAPDKSGLPSDRFSAERTGGSVSTLTIQRTQQEDSAVYLCASSLVGYGYTFGSGTRLTVV.

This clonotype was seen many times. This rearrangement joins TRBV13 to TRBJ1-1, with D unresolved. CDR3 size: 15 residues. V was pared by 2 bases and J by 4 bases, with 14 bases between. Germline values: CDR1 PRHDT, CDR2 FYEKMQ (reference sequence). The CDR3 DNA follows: TGTGCCAGCAGCTTACCGATCCGGGCCTCCACTGAAGCTTTCTTT. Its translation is CASSLPIRASTEAFF.

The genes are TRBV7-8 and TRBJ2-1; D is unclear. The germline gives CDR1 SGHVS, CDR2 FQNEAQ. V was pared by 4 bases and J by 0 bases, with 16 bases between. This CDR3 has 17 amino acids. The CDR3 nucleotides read TGTGCCAGCAGCTCAAAACCCGTAGCTGTCTCCTACAATGAGCAGTTCTTC. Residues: CASSSKPVAVSYNEQFF.

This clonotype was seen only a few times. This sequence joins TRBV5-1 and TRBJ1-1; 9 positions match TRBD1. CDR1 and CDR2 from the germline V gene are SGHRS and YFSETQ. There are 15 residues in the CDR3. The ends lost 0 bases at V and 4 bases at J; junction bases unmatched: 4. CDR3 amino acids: CASSLARTGVTEAFF. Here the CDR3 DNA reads TGCGCCAGCAGCTTGGCCCGGACAGGGGTCACTGAAGCTTTCTTT.

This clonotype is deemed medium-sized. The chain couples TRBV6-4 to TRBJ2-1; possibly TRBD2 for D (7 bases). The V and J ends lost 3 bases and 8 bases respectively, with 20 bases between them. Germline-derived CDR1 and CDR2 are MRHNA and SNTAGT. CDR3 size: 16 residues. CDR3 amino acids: CASSEEGGRGVDEQFF. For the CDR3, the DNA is TGTGCCAGCAGTGAGGAGGGGGGGCGAGGTGTCGATGAGCAGTTCTTC.

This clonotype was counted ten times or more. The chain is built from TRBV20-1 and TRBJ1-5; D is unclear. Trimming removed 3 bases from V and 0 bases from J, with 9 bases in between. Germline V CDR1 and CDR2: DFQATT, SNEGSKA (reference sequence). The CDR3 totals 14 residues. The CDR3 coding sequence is TGCAGTGCTAGCAAGGGCTATAGCAATCAGCCCCAGCATTTT. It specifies CSASKGYSNQPQHF.

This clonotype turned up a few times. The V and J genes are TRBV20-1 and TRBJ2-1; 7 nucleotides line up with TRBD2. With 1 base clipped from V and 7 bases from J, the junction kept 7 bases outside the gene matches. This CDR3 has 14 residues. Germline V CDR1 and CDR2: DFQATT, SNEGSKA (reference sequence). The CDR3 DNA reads TGCAGTGCTAGAGTGGAGCGGGGCTTGAATGAGCAGTTCTTC. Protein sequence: CSARVERGLNEQFF.

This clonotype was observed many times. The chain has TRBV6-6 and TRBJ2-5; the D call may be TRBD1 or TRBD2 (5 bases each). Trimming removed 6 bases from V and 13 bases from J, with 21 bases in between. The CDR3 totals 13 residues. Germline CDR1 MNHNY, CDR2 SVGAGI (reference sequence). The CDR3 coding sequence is TGTGCCAGCAGACGCTCGGGCCGAGGGACGTCGTACTTC. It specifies CASRRSGRGTSYF.

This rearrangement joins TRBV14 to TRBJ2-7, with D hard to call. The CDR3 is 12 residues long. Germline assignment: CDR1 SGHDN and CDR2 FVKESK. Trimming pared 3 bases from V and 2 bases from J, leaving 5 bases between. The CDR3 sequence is CASSHRTYEQYF. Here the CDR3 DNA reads TGTGCCAGCAGCCACCGAACCTACGAGCAGTACTTC.

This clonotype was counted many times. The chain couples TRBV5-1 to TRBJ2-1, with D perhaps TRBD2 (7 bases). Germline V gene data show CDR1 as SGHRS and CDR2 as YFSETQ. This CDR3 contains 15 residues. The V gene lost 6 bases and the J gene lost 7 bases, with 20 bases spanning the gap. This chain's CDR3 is CASTLGGGRRNEQFF. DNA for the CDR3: TGCGCCAGCACCCTGGGAGGGGGGCGGCGGAATGAGCAGTTCTTC.

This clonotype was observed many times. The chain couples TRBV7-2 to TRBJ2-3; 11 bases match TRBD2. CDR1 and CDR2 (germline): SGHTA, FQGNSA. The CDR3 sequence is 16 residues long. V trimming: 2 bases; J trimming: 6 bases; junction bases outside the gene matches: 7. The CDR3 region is CASSLWASGGQDTQYF. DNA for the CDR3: TGTGCCAGCAGCTTATGGGCTAGCGGGGGGCAGGATACGCAGTATTTT.

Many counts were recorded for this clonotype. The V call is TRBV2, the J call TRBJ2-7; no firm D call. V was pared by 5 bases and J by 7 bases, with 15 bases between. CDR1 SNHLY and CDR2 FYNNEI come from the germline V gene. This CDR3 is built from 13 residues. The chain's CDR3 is CASSFVSRVEQYF. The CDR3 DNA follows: TGTGCCAGCAGTTTTGTCTCGCGCGTAGAGCAGTACTTC. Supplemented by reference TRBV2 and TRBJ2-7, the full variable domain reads EPEVTQTPSHQVTQMGQEVILRCVPISNHLYFYWYRQILGQKVEFLVSFYNNEISEKSEIFDDQFSVERPDGSNFTLKIRSTKLEDSAMYFCASSFVSRVEQYFGPGTRLTVT.

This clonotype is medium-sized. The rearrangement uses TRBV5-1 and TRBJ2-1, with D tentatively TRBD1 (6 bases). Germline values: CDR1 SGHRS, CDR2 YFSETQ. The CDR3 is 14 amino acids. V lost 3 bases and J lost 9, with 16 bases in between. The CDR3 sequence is CASSSLREGGEQFF. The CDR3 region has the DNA TGCGCCAGCAGCTCCCTCAGGGAAGGGGGTGAGCAGTTCTTC.

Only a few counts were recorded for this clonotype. The CDR3 sequence: CASSRTGGITGELFF. The CDR3 bases are TGTGCCAGTAGTCGGACAGGGGGAATCACCGGGGAGCTGTTTTTT. The gene calls are TRBV19 and TRBJ2-2, with TRBD1 matching 10 bases. This CDR3 is built from 15 residues. V was pared by 5 bases and J by 4 bases, with 4 bases of the junction left unmatched. Germline values: CDR1 LNHDA, CDR2 SQIVND (reference sequence).

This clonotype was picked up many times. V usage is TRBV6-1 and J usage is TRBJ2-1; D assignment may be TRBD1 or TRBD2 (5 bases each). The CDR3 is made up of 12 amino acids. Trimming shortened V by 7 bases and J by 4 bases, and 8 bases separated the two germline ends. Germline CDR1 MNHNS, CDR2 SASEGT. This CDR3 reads CASKWGYNEQFF. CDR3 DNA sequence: TGTGCCAGCAAATGGGGGTACAATGAGCAGTTCTTC.

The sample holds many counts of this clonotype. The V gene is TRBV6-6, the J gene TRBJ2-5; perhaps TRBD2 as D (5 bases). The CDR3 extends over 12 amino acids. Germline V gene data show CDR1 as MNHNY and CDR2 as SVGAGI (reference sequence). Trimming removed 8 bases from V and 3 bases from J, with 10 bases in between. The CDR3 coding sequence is TGTGCCAGCTCCCCCGGGGAAGAGACCCAGTACTTC. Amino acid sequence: CASSPGEETQYF.

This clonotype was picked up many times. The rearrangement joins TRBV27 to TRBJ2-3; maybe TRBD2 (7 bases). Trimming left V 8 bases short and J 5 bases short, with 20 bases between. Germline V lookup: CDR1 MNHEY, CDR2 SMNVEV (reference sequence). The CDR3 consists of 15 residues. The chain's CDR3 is CASSTIAGAQDTQYF. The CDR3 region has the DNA TGTGCCAGCTCAACCATCGCGGGGGCCCAAGATACGCAGTATTTT.

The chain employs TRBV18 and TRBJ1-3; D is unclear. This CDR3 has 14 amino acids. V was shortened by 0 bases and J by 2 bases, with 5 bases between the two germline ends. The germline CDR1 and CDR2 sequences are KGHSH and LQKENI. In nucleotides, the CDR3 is TGTGCCAGCTCACCACCGGTTGCTGGAAACACCATATATTTT. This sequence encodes CASSPPVAGNTIYF.